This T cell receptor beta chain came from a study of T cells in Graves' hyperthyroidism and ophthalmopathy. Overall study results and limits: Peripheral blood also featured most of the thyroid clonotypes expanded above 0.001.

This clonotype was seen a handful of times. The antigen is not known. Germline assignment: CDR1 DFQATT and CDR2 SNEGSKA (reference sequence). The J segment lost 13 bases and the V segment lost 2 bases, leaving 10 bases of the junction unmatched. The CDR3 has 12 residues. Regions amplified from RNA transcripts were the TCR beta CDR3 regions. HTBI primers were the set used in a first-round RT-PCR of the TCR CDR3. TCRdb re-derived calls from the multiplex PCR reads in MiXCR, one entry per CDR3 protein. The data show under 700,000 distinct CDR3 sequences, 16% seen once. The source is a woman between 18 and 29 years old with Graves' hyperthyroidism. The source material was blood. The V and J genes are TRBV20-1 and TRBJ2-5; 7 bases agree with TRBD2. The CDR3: CSARRLARVSYF. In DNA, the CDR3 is TGCAGTGCTAGAAGACTAGCAAGAGTTTCGTACTTC.